This TCR beta chain came from a study of cytomegalovirus exposure and HLA in healthy donors. This clone appeared once. This CDR3 spans 13 amino acids. Trimming cost V 3 bases and J 0 bases, with 6 bases left between them. Per germline, CDR1 MNHEY and CDR2 SMNVEV (reference sequence). PCR used 60 Vbeta primers and 13 Jbeta primers. The table came from immunoSEQ multiplex PCR; TCRdb's copy has only in-frame clones and leaves some out. Of around 130,000 clones listed, around 72% are singletons. V and J are TRBV27 and TRBJ2-7; D remains unclear. Sample: PBMCs. This receptor was obtained from a human donor in good health. Here the CDR3 reads CASSFVHSYEQYF. The CDR3 DNA reads TGTGCCAGCAGTTTTGTCCACTCCTACGAGCAGTACTTC.